The present T cell receptor beta chain was sequenced within a study of STAT3 mutations in large granular lymphocyte leukemia. Study-wide points: A small but highly pathogenic clone may have been missed. TCR clonotype switching after therapy occurred in about 35% of the 18 patients. Suggested: STAT3 mutation was not the ancestral event for these clonal expansions. Every T-LGLL patient had at least one immunodominant TCRbeta clonotype.

Sequencing used immunoSEQ multiplex PCR; TCRdb keeps in-frame clones, though not all of them. This repertoire shows under 15,000 clones, over 75% found once; its top ten account for over 50%. The CDR3 runs to 13 residues. Losses at the gene ends were 7 bases for V and 4 bases for J; bases not matched to a gene: 6. CDR1 is MNHNY and CDR2 is SVGAGI in the germline V gene (reference sequence). This clone occurred once. What it recognizes is unknown. The sequencing input was peripheral blood mononuclear cells. V gene TRBV6-6 combines with J gene TRBJ1-1, with TRBD1 identical over 7 bases. The TCR originated in a man aged 55 to 70 with T-cell large granular lymphocyte leukemia. Some clones in this sample may be carry-over from other donors' samples. CDR3 protein: CASKRDSLTEAFF. The CDR3 nucleotides read TGTGCCAGCAAACGGGACAGCCTCACTGAAGCTTTCTTT.